Below are 5 T cell receptor beta chains sequenced from a single sample in a study of T-cell memory formation after mild COVID-19. Using its own MiXCR run on the 5' RACE reads, TCRdb lists one record per CDR3 protein. The data contain 250,000 to 350,000 distinct CDR3 sequences, approximately 19% of them singletons. Sample: PBMCs or a T cell subset sorted from them (not recorded which). The receptors were sampled from a man younger than 30 who had mild COVID-19 (a few samples of this study predate the infection). Cell type and time point are not known.

The chain is built from TRBV12-3 or TRBV12-4 and TRBJ2-7, with D possibly TRBD1 on 6 matching bases. This CDR3 has 12 amino acids. V was pared by 5 bases and J by 1 base, with 6 bases between. The CDR3 nucleotides are TGTGCCAGCAGTGGACAGTCCTACGAGCAGTACTTC. Translating it yields CASSGQSYEQYF.

The genes are TRBV12-3 or TRBV12-4 and TRBJ2-2; D is unresolved. V lost 3 bases to trimming and J lost 3 bases, with 11 bases between them. There are 15 residues in the CDR3. CDR3 in DNA: TGTGCCAGCAGTTTCTCGACCGGCTACACCGGGGAGCTGTTTTTT. Amino acids: CASSFSTGYTGELFF.

The sample holds a few counts of this clonotype. This chain connects TRBV29-1 to TRBJ2-2, with D hard to call. The ends were cut back, 1 base at V and 2 bases at J, with 8 bases in the middle. Germline values: CDR1 SQVTM, CDR2 ANQGSEA. This CDR3 has 14 residues. In DNA form, the CDR3 reads TGCAGCGTTGAAGCACAGTACAACACCGGGGAGCTGTTTTTT. This codes for CSVEAQYNTGELFF.

V usage is TRBV2 and J usage is TRBJ2-2, with D uncertain. Germline V gives CDR1 SNHLY, CDR2 FYNNEI. With 1 base removed from V and 6 bases from J, the gap between germline ends came to 9 bases. The CDR3 runs 14 residues. The CDR3 spells CASSEDGAAGELFF. CDR3 coding DNA: TGTGCCAGCAGTGAAGATGGCGCTGCCGGGGAGCTGTTTTTT. The full variable domain, rest sourced from reference TRBV2 and TRBJ2-2, is EPEVTQTPSHQVTQMGQEVILRCVPISNHLYFYWYRQILGQKVEFLVSFYNNEISEKSEIFDDQFSVERPDGSNFTLKIRSTKLEDSAMYFCASSEDGAAGELFFGEGSRLTVL.

J is TRBJ1-1 and V is TRBV20-1; possibly TRBD1 for D (5 bases). The CDR3 length is 12 residues. In germline, CDR1 is DFQATT, CDR2 SNEGSKA (reference sequence). The V end lost 6 bases, the J end lost 5 bases, and 13 bases lay between the germline ends. The CDR3 DNA reads as TGCAGTGCCGTTGATGGGGGAACTGAAGCTTTCTTT. The encoded protein is CSAVDGGTEAFF.